The next 24 T cell receptor beta chains were all read from a single sample in a study of T cell responses to AZD1222 COVID-19 vaccine (dated by TCRdb to the early 2020s). The time point tag for this specimen amounts to: about 28 days (+/-7) after the second vaccine dose. Receptors were amplified or captured by the immunoSEQ multiplex PCR assay. TCRdb's version of the immuneACCESS table is confined to in-frame rearrangements and falls short of the full clone set. An unresolved V gene accounts for under half of the shortfall where checked; the remainder is of unknown origin. For this sample there are about 120,000 clones; around 86% appear just once. 3% of the sample rests with the top ten. The sequenced sample was peripheral blood, obtained 28 days after the second AZD1222 dose. All receptors derive from an adult who received the AZD1222 COVID-19 vaccine.

The chain links TRBV6-2 or TRBV6-3 to TRBJ1-2, with D tentatively TRBD1 (5 bases). Germline-derived CDR1 and CDR2 are MNHEY and SVGEGT. The V and J ends lost 6 bases and 4 bases respectively, with 9 bases between them. The CDR3 sequence is 12 residues long. The CDR3 spells CASSRDPYGYTF. CDR3 in DNA: TGTGCCAGCAGCCGGGACCCCTATGGCTACACCTTC.

The J gene is TRBJ1-4, the V gene TRBV6-5; D call uncertain. V dropped 5 bases and J dropped 7 bases, with 17 bases sitting between them. This CDR3 spans 15 amino acids. Germline loops: CDR1 MNHEY, CDR2 SVGAGI. CDR3 amino acids: CASSPSLSASEKLFF. CDR3 DNA sequence: TGTGCCAGCAGTCCTTCGCTGTCGGCGAGTGAAAAACTGTTTTTT.

The chain uses TRBV9 and TRBJ2-5; TRBD2 aligns across 9 bases. Germline V gene lookup returns CDR1 SGDLS and CDR2 YYNGEE. The V and J ends lost 4 bases and 0 bases, in that order; junction bases with no gene match: 7. The CDR3 length is 16 residues. The CDR3 DNA follows: TGTGCCAGCAGCCCCGGACTAGCGCCGTACCAAGAGACCCAGTACTTC. As protein: CASSPGLAPYQETQYF. The entire variable domain, with the rest obtained from reference TRBV9 and TRBJ2-5, is as follows: DSGVTQTPKHLITATGQRVTLRCSPRSGDLSVYWYQQSLDQGLQFLIQYYNGEERAKGNILERFSAQQFPDLHSELNLSSLELGDSALYFCASSPGLAPYQETQYFGPGTRLLVL.

The chain employs TRBV24-1 and TRBJ2-2; TRBD1 or TRBD2 may be the D gene (5 bases each). CDR3 size: 14 residues. V was trimmed by 4 bases and J by 5 bases, leaving 10 bases between them. Germline V gene sequence: CDR1 KGHDR, CDR2 SFDVKD. Here the CDR3 DNA reads TGTGCCACCAGTGAACGGGGACGGACCGGGGAGCTGTTTTTT. The encoded protein is CATSERGRTGELFF.

The V gene is TRBV18, the J gene TRBJ2-1; perhaps D is TRBD1 or TRBD2 (6 bases each). Per germline, CDR1 KGHSH and CDR2 LQKENI. The V end lost 3 bases, the J end lost 8 bases, and 17 bases lay between the germline ends. CDR3 length: 15 residues. CDR3 region: CASSPPGVGHDEQFF. The CDR3 DNA is TGTGCCAGCTCACCCCCGGGAGTGGGACACGATGAGCAGTTCTTC.

The chain combines TRBV11-3 with TRBJ2-7; D perhaps matches TRBD2 (6 bases). The germline gives CDR1 SGHNT, CDR2 YENEEA. This CDR3 comprises 13 residues. Trimming took 7 bases from V and 4 from J, leaving 14 bases between them. CDR3 DNA: TGTGCCAGCATCCAGCGGAGGGTATACGAGCAGTACTTC. Protein product: CASIQRRVYEQYF.

The chain links TRBV2 to TRBJ1-2; 8 nucleotides match TRBD1. V trimming: 7 bases; J trimming: 8 bases; junction bases outside the gene matches: 3. The CDR3 has 11 amino acids. Germline V CDR1 and CDR2: SNHLY, FYNNEI. This CDR3 reads CASTDRAGYTF. The CDR3 DNA sequence: TGTGCCAGCACGGACAGGGCCGGCTACACCTTC.

A note on this clone: Other DNA sequences in this sample translate to the same CDR3. The V gene is TRBV15, the J gene TRBJ1-4; D is possibly TRBD1 (5 bases). The germline CDR1 and CDR2 sequences are LNHNV and YYDKDF (reference sequence). V lost 1 base and J 7 bases, leaving 10 bases between the germline ends. CDR3 length: 14 residues. The CDR3 region is CATSRGGRTEKLFF. Here the CDR3 DNA reads TGTGCCACCAGCAGAGGGGGGAGGACTGAAAAACTGTTTTTT.

The V gene is TRBV5-1, the J gene TRBJ1-2; maybe TRBD1 (5 bases). The CDR3 has 16 amino acids. Deletions cut 6 bases from V and 4 bases from J, with 22 bases between. Looked up from germline, CDR1 is SGHRS and CDR2 is YFSETQ. CDR3 in amino acids: CASTQYVLGRIYGYTF. The CDR3 DNA follows: TGCGCCAGCACCCAATATGTTCTGGGACGGATCTATGGCTACACCTTC.

This chain connects TRBV4-1 to TRBJ2-7; the D is unclear. The ends were cut back, 1 base at V and 4 bases at J, with 14 bases in the middle. Per germline, CDR1 MGHRA and CDR2 YSYEKL. The CDR3 is made up of 15 amino acids. The CDR3 DNA follows: TGCGCCAGCAGCCAAGCAACACAACCCGGTTACGAGCAGTACTTC. Translation gives CASSQATQPGYEQYF.

The J gene is TRBJ1-5, the V gene TRBV5-4; D possibly corresponds to TRBD1 (5 bases). CDR1 and CDR2 (germline): SGHNT, YYREEE (reference sequence). The CDR3 sequence is 13 residues long. Trimming shortened V by 3 bases and J by 6 bases, and 10 bases separated the two germline ends. In DNA form, the CDR3 reads TGTGCCAGCAGCTCAATGGGGGTTCAGCCCCAGCATTTT. Its protein is CASSSMGVQPQHF.

The CDR3 DNA reads TGCGCCAGCAGTCCGACCCAGGGTAACTTCGGCTACACCTTC. This sequence encodes CASSPTQGNFGYTF. The chain has TRBV5-1 and TRBJ1-2; weak D call: TRBD1 (5 bases). Deletions cut 5 bases from V and 8 bases from J, with 19 bases between. This CDR3 region has 14 residues. Germline V gene data show CDR1 as SGHRS and CDR2 as YFSETQ.

The chain recombines TRBV4-1 with TRBJ2-7, with D possibly called TRBD1 or TRBD2 (5 bases each). Germline loops: CDR1 MGHRA, CDR2 YSYEKL. This CDR3 contains 18 residues. Trimming took 0 bases from V and 5 from J, leaving 23 bases between them. The CDR3 protein is CASSQDLRTLGVLHEQYF. The DNA for the CDR3 is TGCGCCAGCAGCCAAGATCTCCGGACACTGGGAGTTTTACACGAGCAGTACTTC.

The chain employs TRBV15 and TRBJ1-6; tentatively, D is TRBD1 (5 bases). The CDR3 extends over 16 amino acids. Germline assignment: CDR1 LNHNV and CDR2 YYDKDF (reference sequence). V lost 0 bases to trimming and J lost 7 bases, with 13 bases between them. The CDR3 nucleotides are TGTGCCACCAGCAGAGATCCCGGGACGGGCAATTCACCCCTCCACTTT. This codes for CATSRDPGTGNSPLHF.

The chain couples TRBV5-1 to TRBJ2-2; 15 bases match TRBD2. V lost 3 bases to trimming and J lost 4 bases; unmatched junction nucleotides: 4. This CDR3 has 17 amino acids. Germline lookup yields CDR1 SGHRS and CDR2 YFSETQ. The CDR3 region is CASSWGLAGGATGELFF. In DNA, the CDR3 is TGCGCCAGCAGCTGGGGACTAGCGGGGGGTGCCACCGGGGAGCTGTTTTTT.

The chain links TRBV25-1 to TRBJ2-2; possibly TRBD2 for D (7 bases). This CDR3 region has 17 residues. The germline CDR1 and CDR2 sequences are MGHDK and SYGVNS. Trimming removed 5 bases from V and 4 bases from J, with 20 bases in between. The CDR3 loop is CASSRRGGGRTTGELFF. CDR3 nucleotide sequence: TGTGCCAGCAGTCGAAGGGGAGGGGGGCGCACCACCGGGGAGCTGTTTTTT. Using reference TRBV25-1 and TRBJ2-2 for the parts outside the CDR3, the full variable domain is EADIYQTPRYLVIGTGKKITLECSQTMGHDKMYWYQQDPGMELHLIHYSYGVNSTEKGDLSSESTVSRIRTEHFPLTLESARPSHTSQYLCASSRRGGGRTTGELFFGEGSRLTVL.

The genes are TRBV4-1 and TRBJ1-5; D gene unclear. The V and J ends lost 0 bases and 0 bases respectively, with 24 bases between them. CDR1 is MGHRA, CDR2 YSYEKL, per germline. The CDR3 covers 21 residues. CDR3 amino acids: CASSQDPSSRPSGYSNQPQHF. The CDR3 coding sequence is TGCGCCAGCAGCCAAGATCCTTCCAGTCGGCCGTCGGGATATAGCAATCAGCCCCAGCATTTT.

The rearrangement joins TRBV20-1 to TRBJ2-3, with 8 bases lining up with TRBD2. The CDR3 consists of 14 residues. Germline CDR1 DFQATT, CDR2 SNEGSKA (reference sequence). Trimming at V came to 3 bases and at J to 3 bases, leaving 5 bases not matched to a gene. The CDR3 DNA reads as TGCAGTGCTAGTGCCGGGGGGGCGACAGATACGCAGTATTTT. Amino acid sequence: CSASAGGATDTQYF.

This chain connects TRBV19 to TRBJ2-6; tentatively, D is TRBD1 (6 bases). V dropped 6 bases and J dropped 1 base, with 10 bases sitting between them. Germline CDR1 LNHDA, CDR2 SQIVND (reference sequence). The CDR3 is 15 amino acids. Written as DNA, the CDR3 is TGTGCCAGTAGCTTAGACAGGTCTGGGGCCAACGTCCTGACTTTC. This encodes CASSLDRSGANVLTF.

This rearrangement joins TRBV27 to TRBJ1-6; maybe TRBD1 (6 bases). Deletions cut 8 bases from V and 6 bases from J, with 14 bases between. The CDR3 sequence is 14 residues long. Germline CDR1 reads MNHEY; CDR2 reads SMNVEV (reference sequence). The CDR3 region is CASRTGTTNSPLHF. The CDR3 region has the DNA TGTGCCAGCCGAACCGGGACAACTAATTCACCCCTCCACTTT.

The chain couples TRBV13 to TRBJ2-2; D might be TRBD1 or TRBD2, each matching 6 bases. The germline V gene has CDR1 PRHDT and CDR2 FYEKMQ (reference sequence). V dropped 5 bases and J dropped 5 bases, with 15 bases sitting between them. This CDR3 has 15 amino acids. CDR3 coding DNA: TGTGCCAGCAGCGCCCGGAGGAGGGGGACCGGGGAGCTGTTTTTT. It is translated as CASSARRRGTGELFF.

The rearrangement joins TRBV2 to TRBJ2-5; 11 bases line up with TRBD2. This CDR3 comprises 19 residues. Germline V gene data show CDR1 as SNHLY and CDR2 as FYNNEI. V lost 6 bases and J lost 1; bases outside the gene matches: 16. The CDR3 reads CASRVRGASGGHRQETQYF. Written as DNA, the CDR3 is TGTGCCAGCAGAGTCCGCGGGGCTAGCGGGGGGCACCGCCAAGAGACCCAGTACTTC.

This rearrangement joins TRBV14 to TRBJ2-1, with TRBD1 identical over 8 bases. The ends lost 1 base at V and 8 bases at J; junction bases unmatched: 7. Per the germline V gene, CDR1 is SGHDN and CDR2 is FVKESK. This CDR3 comprises 15 residues. The CDR3 reads CASSQGKQGVYEQFF. CDR3 sequence (DNA): TGTGCCAGCAGCCAAGGCAAACAGGGGGTGTATGAGCAGTTCTTC.

The chain joins TRBV4-2 to TRBJ2-3; TRBD1 matches at 7 bases. The CDR3 covers 15 residues. V was pared by 0 bases and J by 2 bases, with 2 bases of the junction left unmatched. Germline assignment: CDR1 LGHNA and CDR2 YNFKEQ. DNA for the CDR3: TGTGCCAGCAGCCAAGAGGGACAGCCCACAGATACGCAGTATTTT. This encodes CASSQEGQPTDTQYF.